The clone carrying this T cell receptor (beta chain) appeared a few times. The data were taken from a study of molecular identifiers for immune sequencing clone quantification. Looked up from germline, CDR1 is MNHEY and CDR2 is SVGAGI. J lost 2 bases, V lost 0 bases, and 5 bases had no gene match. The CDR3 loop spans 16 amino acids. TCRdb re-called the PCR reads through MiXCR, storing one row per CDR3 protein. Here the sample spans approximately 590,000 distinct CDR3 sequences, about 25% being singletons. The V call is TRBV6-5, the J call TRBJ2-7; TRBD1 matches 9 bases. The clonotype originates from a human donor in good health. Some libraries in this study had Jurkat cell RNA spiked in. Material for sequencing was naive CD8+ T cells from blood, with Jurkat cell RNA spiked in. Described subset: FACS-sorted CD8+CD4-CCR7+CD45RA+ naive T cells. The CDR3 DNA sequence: TGTGCCAGCAGTTACTCGGAGACAGGGGGACCCTACGAGCAGTACTTC. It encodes CASSYSETGGPYEQYF.